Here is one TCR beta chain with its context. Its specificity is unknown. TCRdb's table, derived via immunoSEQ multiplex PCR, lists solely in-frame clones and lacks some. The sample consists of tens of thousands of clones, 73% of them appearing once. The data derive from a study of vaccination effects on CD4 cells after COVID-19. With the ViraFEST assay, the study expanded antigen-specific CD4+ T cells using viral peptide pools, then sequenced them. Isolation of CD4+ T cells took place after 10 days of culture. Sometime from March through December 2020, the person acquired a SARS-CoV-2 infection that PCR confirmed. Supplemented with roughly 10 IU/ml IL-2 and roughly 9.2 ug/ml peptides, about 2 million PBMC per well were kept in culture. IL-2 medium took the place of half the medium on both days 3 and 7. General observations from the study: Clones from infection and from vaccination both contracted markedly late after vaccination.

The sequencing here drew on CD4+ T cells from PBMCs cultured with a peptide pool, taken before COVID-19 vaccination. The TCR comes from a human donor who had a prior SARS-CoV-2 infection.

CDR3 amino acids: CASSLGAEQFF. The CDR3 DNA reads TGTGCCAGCAGTTTGGGTGCTGAGCAGTTCTTC. This chain links TRBV12-3 or TRBV12-4 with TRBJ2-1, with D unresolved. The CDR3 is 11 residues long. The V gene lost 3 bases and the J gene lost 9 bases, with 6 bases spanning the gap.